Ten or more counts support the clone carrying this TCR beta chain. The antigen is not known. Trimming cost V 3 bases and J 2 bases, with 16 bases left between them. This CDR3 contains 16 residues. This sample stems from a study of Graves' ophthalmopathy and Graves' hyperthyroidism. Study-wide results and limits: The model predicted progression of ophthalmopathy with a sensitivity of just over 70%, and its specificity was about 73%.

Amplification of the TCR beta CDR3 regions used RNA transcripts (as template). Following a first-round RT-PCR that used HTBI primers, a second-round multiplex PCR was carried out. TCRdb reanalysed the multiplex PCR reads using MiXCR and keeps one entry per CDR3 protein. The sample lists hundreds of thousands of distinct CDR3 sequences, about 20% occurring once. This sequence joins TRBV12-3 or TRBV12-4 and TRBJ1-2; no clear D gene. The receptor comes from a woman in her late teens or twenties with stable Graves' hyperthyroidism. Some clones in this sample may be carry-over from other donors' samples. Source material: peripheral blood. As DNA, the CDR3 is TGTGCCAGCAGTTTGACCGGCACCCCAACCAACTATGGCTACACCTTC. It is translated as CASSLTGTPTNYGYTF.